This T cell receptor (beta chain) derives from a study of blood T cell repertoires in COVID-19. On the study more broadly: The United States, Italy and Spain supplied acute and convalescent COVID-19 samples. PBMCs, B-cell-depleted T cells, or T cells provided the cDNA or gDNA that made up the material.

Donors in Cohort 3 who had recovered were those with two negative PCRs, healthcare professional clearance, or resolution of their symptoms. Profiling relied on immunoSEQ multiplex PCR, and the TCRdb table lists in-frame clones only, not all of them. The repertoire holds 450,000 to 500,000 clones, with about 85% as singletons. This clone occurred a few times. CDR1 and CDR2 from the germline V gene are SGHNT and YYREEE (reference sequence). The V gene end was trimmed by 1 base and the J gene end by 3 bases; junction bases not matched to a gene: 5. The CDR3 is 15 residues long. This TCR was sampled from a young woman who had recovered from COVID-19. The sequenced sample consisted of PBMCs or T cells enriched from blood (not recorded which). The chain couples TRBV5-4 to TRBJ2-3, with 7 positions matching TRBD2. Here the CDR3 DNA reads TGTGCCAGCAGCTTGTCCGCGGGGGTGACAGATACGCAGTATTTT. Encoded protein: CASSLSAGVTDTQYF.